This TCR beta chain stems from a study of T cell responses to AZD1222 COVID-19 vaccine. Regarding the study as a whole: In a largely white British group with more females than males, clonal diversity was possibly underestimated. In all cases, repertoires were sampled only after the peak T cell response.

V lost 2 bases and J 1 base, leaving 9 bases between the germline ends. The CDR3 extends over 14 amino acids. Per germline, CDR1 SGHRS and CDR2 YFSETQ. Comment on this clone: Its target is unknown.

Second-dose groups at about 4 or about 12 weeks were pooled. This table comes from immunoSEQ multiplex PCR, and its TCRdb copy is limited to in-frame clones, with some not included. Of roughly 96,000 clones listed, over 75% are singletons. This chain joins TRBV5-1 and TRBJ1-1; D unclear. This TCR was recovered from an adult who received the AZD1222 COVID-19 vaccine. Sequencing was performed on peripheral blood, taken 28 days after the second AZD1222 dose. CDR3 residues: CASSFLETNTEAFF. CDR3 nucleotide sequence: TGCGCCAGCAGCTTTCTGGAAACGAACACTGAAGCTTTCTTT.